This T cell receptor beta chain is drawn from a study of T cell responses to AZD1222 COVID-19 vaccine. Remarks on this clone: What it recognizes is unknown.

The CDR3 contains 15 residues. V was pared by 5 bases and J by 11 bases, with 22 bases between. Germline V gene data show CDR1 as MDHEN and CDR2 as SYDVKM. Sequenced by immunoSEQ multiplex PCR; TCRdb stores in-frame clones only, minus some. The table includes under 250,000 clones, approximately 94% detected once. General observations from the study: Two doses of AZD1222 preceded a rise in Spike-specific TCR breadth and depth.

The receptor's source is an adult in good health. The gene calls are TRBV28 and TRBJ1-3; the D is unclear. The material sequenced was peripheral blood, taken on day 0 of MenACWY control vaccination. The CDR3 loop reads CASSEGGPRLRAIYF. In DNA, the CDR3 is TGTGCCAGCAGTGAGGGTGGGCCCCGGCTCCGCGCCATATATTTT.